The clone carrying this TCR beta chain has just one count. This entry belongs to a study of CD8 T cells in Susac syndrome. cDNA came from approximately 0.5 to 1 ug RNA primed by random hexamers. Amplification of TCR beta CDR3 spanned 54 Vbeta and 13 Jbeta via immunoSEQ multiplex PCR. Each CDR3 protein is one row after TCRdb ran MiXCR on the immunoSEQ multiplex PCR reads. This table has 150,000 to 200,000 distinct CDR3 sequences, approximately 93% appearing once. The CDR3 runs to 20 residues. The trim removed 1 base at V and 1 base at J, leaving 16 bases unmatched. The germline CDR1 and CDR2 sequences are SGHAT and FQDESV (reference sequence). Sequencing of TCR beta covered CD8+ and CD4+ T cells obtained from blood.

Material for sequencing was CD4+ T cells from PBMCs. This sequence was found in a human donor with multiple sclerosis. V gene TRBV11-1 combines with J gene TRBJ1-1, with 9 bases lining up with TRBD1. CDR3 nucleotides: TGTGCCAGCAGCTTAGGAGGGACAGGGCCGGCGGTAGTGTGGAACACTGAAGCTTTCTTT. It encodes CASSLGGTGPAVVWNTEAFF.